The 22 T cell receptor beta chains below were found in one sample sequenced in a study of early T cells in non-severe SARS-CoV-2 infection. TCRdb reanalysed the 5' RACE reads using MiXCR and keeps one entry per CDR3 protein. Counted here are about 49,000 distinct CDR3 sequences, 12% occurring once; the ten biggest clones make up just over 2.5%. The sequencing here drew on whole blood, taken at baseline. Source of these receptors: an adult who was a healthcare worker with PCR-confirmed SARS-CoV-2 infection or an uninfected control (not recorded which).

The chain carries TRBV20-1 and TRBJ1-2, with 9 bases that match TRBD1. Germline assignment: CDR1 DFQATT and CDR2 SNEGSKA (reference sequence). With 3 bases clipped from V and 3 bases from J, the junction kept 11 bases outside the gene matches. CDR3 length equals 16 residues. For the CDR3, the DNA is TGCAGTGCTAGTAACCGGGACAGGGCATGGGACTATGGCTACACCTTC. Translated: CSASNRDRAWDYGYTF.

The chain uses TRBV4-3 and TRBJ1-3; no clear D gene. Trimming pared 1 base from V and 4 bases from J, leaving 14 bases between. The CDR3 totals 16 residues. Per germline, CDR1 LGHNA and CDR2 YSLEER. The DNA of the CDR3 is TGCGCCAGCAGCCAAGGCGAGGTGTTATCAGGAAACACCATATATTTT. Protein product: CASSQGEVLSGNTIYF.

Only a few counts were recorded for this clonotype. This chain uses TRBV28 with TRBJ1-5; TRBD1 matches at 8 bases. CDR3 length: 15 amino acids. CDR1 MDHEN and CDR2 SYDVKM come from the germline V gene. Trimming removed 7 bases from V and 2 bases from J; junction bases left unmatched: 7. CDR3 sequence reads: CASIKGQGGNQPQHF. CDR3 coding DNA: TGTGCCAGCATCAAAGGACAGGGCGGCAATCAGCCCCAGCATTTT.

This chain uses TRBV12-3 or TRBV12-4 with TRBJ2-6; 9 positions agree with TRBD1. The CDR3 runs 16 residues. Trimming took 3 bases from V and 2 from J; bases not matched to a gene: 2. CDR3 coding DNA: TGTGCCAGCAGTTTGGGACAGGGCACTGGGGCCAACGTCCTGACTTTC. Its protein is CASSLGQGTGANVLTF.

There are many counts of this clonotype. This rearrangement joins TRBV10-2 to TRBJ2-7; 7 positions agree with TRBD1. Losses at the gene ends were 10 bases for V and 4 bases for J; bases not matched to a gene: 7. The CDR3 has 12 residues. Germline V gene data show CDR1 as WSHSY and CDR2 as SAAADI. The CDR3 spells CATATQGYEQYF. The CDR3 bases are TGCGCCACCGCTACACAGGGGTACGAGCAGTACTTC.

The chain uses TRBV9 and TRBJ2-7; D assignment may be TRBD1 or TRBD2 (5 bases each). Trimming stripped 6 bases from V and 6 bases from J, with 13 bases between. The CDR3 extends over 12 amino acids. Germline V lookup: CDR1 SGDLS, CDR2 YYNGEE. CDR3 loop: CASKGLALEQYF. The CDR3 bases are TGTGCCAGCAAGGGGCTAGCCCTCGAGCAGTACTTC. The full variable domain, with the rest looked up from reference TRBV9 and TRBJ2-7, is DSGVTQTPKHLITATGQRVTLRCSPRSGDLSVYWYQQSLDQGLQFLIQYYNGEERAKGNILERFSAQQFPDLHSELNLSSLELGDSALYFCASKGLALEQYFGPGTRLTVT.

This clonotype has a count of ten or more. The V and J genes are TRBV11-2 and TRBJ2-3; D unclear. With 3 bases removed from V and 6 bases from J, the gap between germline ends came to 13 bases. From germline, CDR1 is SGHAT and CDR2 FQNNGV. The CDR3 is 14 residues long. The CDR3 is CASSLLDKSDTQYF. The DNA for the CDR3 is TGTGCCAGCAGCTTGTTAGACAAGTCGGATACGCAGTATTTT.

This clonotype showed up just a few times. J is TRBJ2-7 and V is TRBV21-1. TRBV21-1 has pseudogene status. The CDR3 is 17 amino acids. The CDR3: CASSKEATEAVTYEQYF. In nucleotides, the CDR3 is TGTGCCAGCAGCAAAGAGGCCACTGAGGCAGTCACCTACGAGCAGTACTTC.

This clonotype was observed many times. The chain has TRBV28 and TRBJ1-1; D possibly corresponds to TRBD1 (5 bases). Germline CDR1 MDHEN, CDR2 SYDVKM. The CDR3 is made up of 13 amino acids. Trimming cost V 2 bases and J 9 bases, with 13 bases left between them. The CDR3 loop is CASSLVKGTQAFF. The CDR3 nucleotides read TGTGCCAGCAGTTTAGTGAAAGGGACTCAAGCTTTCTTT.

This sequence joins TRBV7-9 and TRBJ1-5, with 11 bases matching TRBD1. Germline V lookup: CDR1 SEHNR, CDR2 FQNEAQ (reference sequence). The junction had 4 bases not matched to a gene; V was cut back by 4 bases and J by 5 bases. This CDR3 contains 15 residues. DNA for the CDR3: TGTGCCAGCAGCTCGGACAGGGGGCGTCATCAGCCCCAGCATTTT. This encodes CASSSDRGRHQPQHF.

The CDR3, as DNA: TGTGCCAGCAGTTTAGCGGGGACTAGTAAGGTGTACGAGCAGTACTTC. It specifies CASSLAGTSKVYEQYF. The rearrangement uses TRBV12-3 or TRBV12-4 and TRBJ2-7, with TRBD2 matching 8 bases. CDR3 size: 16 residues. The V and J ends lost 0 bases and 4 bases, in that order; junction bases with no gene match: 8.

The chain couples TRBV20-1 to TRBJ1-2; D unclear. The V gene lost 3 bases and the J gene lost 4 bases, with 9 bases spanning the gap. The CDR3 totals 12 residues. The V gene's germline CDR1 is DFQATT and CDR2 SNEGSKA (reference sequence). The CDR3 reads CSARGRIYGYTF. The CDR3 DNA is TGCAGTGCTAGGGGCCGCATCTATGGCTACACCTTC.

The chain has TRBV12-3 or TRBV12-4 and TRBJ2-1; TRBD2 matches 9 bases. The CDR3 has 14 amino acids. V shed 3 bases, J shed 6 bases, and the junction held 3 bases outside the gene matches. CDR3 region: CASSFAGGFNEQFF. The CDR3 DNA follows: TGTGCCAGCAGTTTCGCGGGAGGGTTCAATGAGCAGTTCTTC.

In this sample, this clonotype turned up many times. For the CDR3, the DNA is TGTGCCAGCGTCAGCGGGGGGGAGAACACCGGGGAGCTGTTTTTT. Its protein is CASVSGGENTGELFF. The V call is TRBV28, the J call TRBJ2-2; 10 bases align to TRBD2. The V gene's germline CDR1 is MDHEN and CDR2 SYDVKM. Trimming cost V 8 bases and J 1 base; bases outside gene matches: 4. The CDR3 has 15 amino acids. The full variable domain, rest sourced from reference TRBV28 and TRBJ2-2, is DVKVTQSSRYLVKRTGEKVFLECVQDMDHENMFWYRQDPGLGLRLIYFSYDVKMKEKGDIPEGYSVSREKKERFSLILESASTNQTSMYLCASVSGGENTGELFFGEGSRLTVL.

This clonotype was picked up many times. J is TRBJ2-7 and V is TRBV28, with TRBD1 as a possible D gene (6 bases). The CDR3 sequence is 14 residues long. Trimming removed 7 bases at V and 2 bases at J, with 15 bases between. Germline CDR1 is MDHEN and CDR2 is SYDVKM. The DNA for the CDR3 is TGTGCCAGCATCGCGGGTGAGGGGGCCTACGAGCAGTACTTC. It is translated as CASIAGEGAYEQYF.

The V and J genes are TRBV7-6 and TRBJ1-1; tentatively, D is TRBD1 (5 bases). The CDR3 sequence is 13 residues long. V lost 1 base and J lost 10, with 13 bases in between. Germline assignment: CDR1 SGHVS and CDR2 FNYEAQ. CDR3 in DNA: TGTGCCAGCAGCTTAGGAGGGCCTGGGGGAGCTTTCTTT. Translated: CASSLGGPGGAFF.

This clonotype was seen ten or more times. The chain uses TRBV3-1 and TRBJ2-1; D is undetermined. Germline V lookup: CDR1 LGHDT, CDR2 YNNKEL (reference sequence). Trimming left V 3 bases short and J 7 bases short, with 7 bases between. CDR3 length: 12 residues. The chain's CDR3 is CASSHNPNEQFF. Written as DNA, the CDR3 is TGTGCCAGCAGCCATAACCCGAATGAGCAGTTCTTC.

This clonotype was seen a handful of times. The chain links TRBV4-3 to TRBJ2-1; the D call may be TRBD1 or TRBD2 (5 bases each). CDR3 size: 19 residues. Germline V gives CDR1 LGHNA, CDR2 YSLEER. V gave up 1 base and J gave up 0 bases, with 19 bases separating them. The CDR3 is CASSQAPLGRSSSYNEQFF. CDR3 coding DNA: TGCGCCAGCAGCCAAGCTCCCCTGGGACGGTCGAGCTCCTACAATGAGCAGTTCTTC.

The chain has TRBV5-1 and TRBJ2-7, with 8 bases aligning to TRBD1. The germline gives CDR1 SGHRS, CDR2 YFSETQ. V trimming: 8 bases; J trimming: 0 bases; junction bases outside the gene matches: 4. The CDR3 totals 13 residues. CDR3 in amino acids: CASRQGTSYEQYF. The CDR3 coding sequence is TGCGCCAGTCGACAGGGGACCTCCTACGAGCAGTACTTC.

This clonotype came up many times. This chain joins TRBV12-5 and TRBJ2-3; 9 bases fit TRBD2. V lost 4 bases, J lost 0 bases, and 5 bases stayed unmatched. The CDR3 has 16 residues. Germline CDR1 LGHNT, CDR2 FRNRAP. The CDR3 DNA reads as TGTGCTAGTGGTTACCCGAGCGGGAGGAGCACAGATACGCAGTATTTT. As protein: CASGYPSGRSTDTQYF.

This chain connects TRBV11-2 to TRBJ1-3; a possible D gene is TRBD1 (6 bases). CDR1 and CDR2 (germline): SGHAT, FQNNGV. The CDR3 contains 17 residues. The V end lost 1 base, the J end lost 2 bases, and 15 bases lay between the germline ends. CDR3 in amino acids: CASSLGGFGTPGNTIYF. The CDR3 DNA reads TGTGCCAGCAGCTTAGGGGGCTTCGGGACACCTGGAAACACCATATATTTT. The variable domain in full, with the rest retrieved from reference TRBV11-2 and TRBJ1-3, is EAGVAQSPRYKIIEKRQSVAFWCNPISGHATLYWYQQILGQGPKLLIQFQNNGVVDDSQLPKDRFSAERLKGVDSTLKIQPAKLEDSAVYLCASSLGGFGTPGNTIYFGEGSWLTVV.

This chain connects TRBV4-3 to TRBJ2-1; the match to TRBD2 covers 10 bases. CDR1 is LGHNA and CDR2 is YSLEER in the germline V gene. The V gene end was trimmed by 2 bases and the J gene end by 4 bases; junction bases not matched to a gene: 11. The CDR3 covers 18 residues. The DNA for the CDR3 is TGCGCCAGCAGCCAATTAGGGAAAGGACTAGCGGCGTACAATGAGCAGTTCTTC. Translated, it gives CASSQLGKGLAAYNEQFF.